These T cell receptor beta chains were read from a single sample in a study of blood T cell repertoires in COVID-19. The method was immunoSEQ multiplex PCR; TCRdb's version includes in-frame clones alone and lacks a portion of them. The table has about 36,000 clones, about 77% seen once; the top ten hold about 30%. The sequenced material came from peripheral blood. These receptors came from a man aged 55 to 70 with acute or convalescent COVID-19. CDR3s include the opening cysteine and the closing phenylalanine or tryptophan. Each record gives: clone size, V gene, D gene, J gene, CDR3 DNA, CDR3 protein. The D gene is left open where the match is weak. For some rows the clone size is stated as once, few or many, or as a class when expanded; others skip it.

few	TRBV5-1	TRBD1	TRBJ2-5	TGCGCCAGCAGCTTCCTAGGACAGGGGCAAGGGGGGACCCAGTACTTC	CASSFLGQGQGGTQYF
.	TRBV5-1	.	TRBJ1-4	TGCGCCAGCAGACGTCAGGGGATGGGGGAAAAACTGTTTTTT	CASRRQGMGEKLFF
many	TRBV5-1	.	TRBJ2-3	TGCGCCAGCAGCGTGGACTGGACAAGCACAGATACGCAGTATTTT	CASSVDWTSTDTQYF
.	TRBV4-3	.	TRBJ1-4	TGCGCCAGCAGCCCAACAGGGATGGGGGAAAAACTGTTTTTT	CASSPTGMGEKLFF
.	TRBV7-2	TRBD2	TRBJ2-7	TGTGCCAGCAGCTGGGGGACTAGCGGGCGTCCCGGGTCCTACGAGCAGTACTTC	CASSWGTSGRPGSYEQYF
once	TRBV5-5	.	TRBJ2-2	TGTGCCAGCAGCTTGGGGGGCCCCGGGGAGCTGTTTTTT	CASSLGGPGELFF
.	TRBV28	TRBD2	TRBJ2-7	TGTGCCAGCAGCTGGGGGGGACCATCCTACGAGCAGTACTTC	CASSWGGPSYEQYF
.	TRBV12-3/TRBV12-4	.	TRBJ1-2	TGTGCCAGCCGACAGGACTTAAACTATGGCTACACCTTC	CASRQDLNYGYTF
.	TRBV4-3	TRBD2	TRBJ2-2	TGCGCCAGCAGCCAAGGGGGTGGACTAGCGACGGACGGGGAGCTGTTTTTT	CASSQGGGLATDGELFF
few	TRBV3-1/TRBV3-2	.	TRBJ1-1	TGTGCCAGCAGCCTCGGAGGGAGTATGAACACTGAAGCTTTCTTT	CASSLGGSMNTEAFF
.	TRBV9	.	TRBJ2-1	TGTGCCAGCAGCGTACGGGGTATCGGTTACAATGAGCAGTTCTTC	CASSVRGIGYNEQFF
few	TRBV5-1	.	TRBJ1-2	TGCGCCAGCAGCCCTTCCGACAGGACTGCTAACTATGGCTACACCTTC	CASSPSDRTANYGYTF
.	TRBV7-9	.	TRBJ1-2	TGTGCCAGCAGCTTATTGTCAGGGTTGAGCGGCTACACCTTC	CASSLLSGLSGYTF
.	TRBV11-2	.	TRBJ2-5	TGTGCCAGCAGCTTTGGACGGGGAGAGACCCAGTACTTC	CASSFGRGETQYF
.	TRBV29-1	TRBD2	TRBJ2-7	TGCAGCGTTGGGGGACTAGATCTTTTCCACGAGCAGTACTTC	CSVGGLDLFHEQYF
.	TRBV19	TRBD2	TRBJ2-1	TGTGCCAGTAGTATAGAGATAGCGGGATGGAATGAGCAGTTCTTC	CASSIEIAGWNEQFF
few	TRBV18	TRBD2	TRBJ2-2	TGTGCCAGCTCACCGGGACTAGTTTGGACCGGGGAGCTGTTTTTT	CASSPGLVWTGELFF
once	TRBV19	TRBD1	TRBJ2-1	TGTGCCAGTAGTATTCCCGGGCCAGGGGGCTACTGGAGCTCCTACAATGAGCAGTTCTTC	CASSIPGPGGYWSSYNEQFF
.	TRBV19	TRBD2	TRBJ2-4	TGTGCCAGTAGTATTCCCGGGGGGGGCCATACACAAAACATTCAGTACTTC	CASSIPGGGHTQNIQYF
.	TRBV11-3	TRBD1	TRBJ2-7	TGTGCCAGCAGCTTAGGGGGGGCAGGGGGCGTCTACGAGCAGTACTTC	CASSLGGAGGVYEQYF
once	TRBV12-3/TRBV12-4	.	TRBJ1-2	TGTGCCAGCAGTTTAGGACATATTCTCGGCTACACCTTC	CASSLGHILGYTF
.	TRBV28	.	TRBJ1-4	TGTGCCAGCAGTTTATTCCCTAAACGGGAAAAACTGTTTTTT	CASSLFPKREKLFF
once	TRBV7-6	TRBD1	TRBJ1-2	TGTGCCAGCAGCAACACAGGGGGGAACTATGGCTACACCTTC	CASSNTGGNYGYTF
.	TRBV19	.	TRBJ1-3	TGTGCCAGTAGTATCTTACCCACAGGCAGCTTTTCTGGAAACACCATATATTTT	CASSILPTGSFSGNTIYF
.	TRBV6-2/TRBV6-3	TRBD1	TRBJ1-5	TGTGCCAGCAGTTACAGAGACAGGGTGGGTCAGCCCCAGCATTTT	CASSYRDRVGQPQHF
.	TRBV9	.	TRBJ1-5	TGTGCCAGCAGCGTAGCGGGTAACGAGGATCAGCCCCAGCATTTT	CASSVAGNEDQPQHF
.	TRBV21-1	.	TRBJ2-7	TGTGCCAGCAGCAAGGGGGACAGGCCCGACTACGAGCAGTACTTC	CASSKGDRPDYEQYF
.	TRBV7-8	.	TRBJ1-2	TGTGCCAGCAGCCCAGGGGACGGGAACTATGGCTACACCTTC	CASSPGDGNYGYTF
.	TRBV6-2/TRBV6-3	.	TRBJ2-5	TGTGCCAGCAGTCTTGATTCATTAGGGGGAGAGACCCAGTACTTC	CASSLDSLGGETQYF
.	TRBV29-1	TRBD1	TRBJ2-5	TGCAGCGTTGAGACAGGGATAGAGACCCAGTACTTC	CSVETGIETQYF
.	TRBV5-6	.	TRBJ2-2	TGTGCCAGCAGCTTCGGTGTACTCGACACCGGGGAGCTGTTTTTT	CASSFGVLDTGELFF
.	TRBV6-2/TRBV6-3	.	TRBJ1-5	TGTGCCAGCAGTACTATAGACAGAGCCAATCAGCCCCAGCATTTT	CASSTIDRANQPQHF
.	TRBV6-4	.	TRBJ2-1	TGTGCCAGCAGAGCGGACTGGCAAAGCTCCTACAATGAGCAGTTCTTC	CASRADWQSSYNEQFF
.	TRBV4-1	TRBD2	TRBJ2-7	TGCGCCAGCAGCCCGACTAGCGGGAACTACGAGCAGTACTTC	CASSPTSGNYEQYF
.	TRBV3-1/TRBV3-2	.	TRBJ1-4	TGTGCCAGCAAGGCCTACCAGGGGGAAAAACTGTTTTTT	CASKAYQGEKLFF
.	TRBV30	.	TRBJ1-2	TGTGCCTGGAGTGCAACAGGATTTTCCTACTATGGCTACACCTTC	CAWSATGFSYYGYTF
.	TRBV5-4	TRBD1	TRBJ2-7	TGTGCCAGCAGCCTAGACAGGGTAAGCGAGCAGTACTTC	CASSLDRVSEQYF
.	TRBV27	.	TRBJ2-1	TGTGCCAGCAGTTTAGGTTCGTTCTTGGGAGTTTCCTACAATGAGCAGTTCTTC	CASSLGSFLGVSYNEQFF